Listed below are T cell receptor beta chains from one sample, sequenced in a study of shared clonotypes between healthy human individuals. The method was immunoSEQ multiplex PCR; TCRdb's version includes in-frame clones alone and lacks a portion of them. The table lists roughly 600,000 clones, roughly 98% of them singletons. Sequencing used naive CD8+ T cells sorted from blood. The receptor set was obtained from a man aged 25-45 years in good health. Both conserved end residues are trimmed from each CDR3. Each record gives: J gene, V gene, CDR3 protein.

TRBJ2-3	TRBV11-3	ASSSTGLGGDTQY
TRBJ2-3	TRBV9	ASSVLGAKTDTQY
TRBJ2-7	TRBV27	ASSTRDSSDEQY
TRBJ1-3	TRBV7-6	ASSLAWGDGNTIY
TRBJ2-1	TRBV9	ASSVGGLALDEQF
TRBJ1-2	TRBV27	ASSPGQQHGYT
TRBJ2-3	TRBV10-3	AISGGPDTDTQY
TRBJ1-1	TRBV27	ASSLVLGTEAF
TRBJ2-7	TRBV10-2	ASRSKTSGTYEQY
TRBJ1-1	TRBV27	ASSLLGMNTEAF
TRBJ1-4	TRBV7-9	ASSHGGERLF
TRBJ2-1	TRBV28	ASNRFGNEQF
TRBJ1-2	TRBV11-2	ASSLAMGEEGYGYT
TRBJ2-4	TRBV4-3	ASSPQWGGYLGKNIQY
TRBJ2-1	TRBV6-4	ASSDKGPHEQF
TRBJ2-5	TRBV27	ASSLLGGEETQY
TRBJ2-1	TRBV29-1	SVEGSASSSYNEQF
TRBJ2-1	TRBV11-1	ASSLRLSDSYNEQF
TRBJ2-2	TRBV6-5	ASSYMEGTGELF
TRBJ2-3	TRBV27	ASSESGAPDTQY
TRBJ2-7	TRBV11-3	ASSSRTGLEQY
TRBJ1-5	TRBV2	ASGSHTDRGGQPQH